The text below deals with one T cell receptor beta chain. Its specificity is not known. With 5 bases clipped from V and 4 bases from J, the junction kept 7 bases outside the gene matches. Germline CDR1 is SGHRS and CDR2 is YFSETQ. The CDR3 totals 14 residues. Sequencing used immunoSEQ multiplex PCR; TCRdb keeps in-frame clones, though not all of them. The sample holds about 86,000 clones, approximately 78% seen once. This sample was included in a study of T cell responses to AZD1222 COVID-19 vaccine. Study results and caveats: Repertoires were sampled only after the peak T cell response.

The receptor comes from an adult in good health. The chain has TRBV5-1 and TRBJ2-5; TRBD2 aligns across 8 bases. The sample consisted of peripheral blood, taken on day 0 of AZD1222 vaccination. For the CDR3, the DNA is TGCGCCAGCAGAAGCGGGAGTATGCGAGAGACCCAGTACTTC. Amino acids: CASRSGSMRETQYF.